This T cell receptor beta chain is drawn from a study of CD8 T cells in ankylosing spondylitis. Findings and limits, study-wide: Earlier studies detected some motif variants in reactive arthritis synovial fluid and blood. Ankylosing spondylitis blood seemed to carry a telltale TCR beta motif made of under 10 highly homologous variants.

About this clonotype: No antigen is known for it.

This CDR3 has 13 residues. Trimming cost V 8 bases and J 0 bases, with 9 bases left between them. 5'-RACE, quantitative and with molecular barcodes, yielded the TCR beta libraries. Each CDR3 protein is one row after TCRdb ran MiXCR on the 5' RACE reads. The top ten hold 0.5% to 0.75% of the sample, which has some 250,000 distinct CDR3 sequences, roughly a quarter seen once. The specimen sequenced was blood, either unsorted or a sorted T cell fraction (not recorded which). The TCR originated in a male donor with ankylosing spondylitis or in good health (not recorded which). The chain is built from TRBV12-3 or TRBV12-4 and TRBJ2-3, with D maybe TRBD2 (6 bases). This chain's CDR3 is CASGGTSTDTQYF. The DNA for the CDR3 is TGTGCCAGCGGGGGGACTAGCACAGATACGCAGTATTTT.